This T cell receptor (beta chain) came from a study of blood T cell repertoires in COVID-19. The CDR3 is made up of 13 amino acids. Deletions cut 5 bases from V and 5 bases from J, with 10 bases between. Produced via immunoSEQ multiplex PCR; TCRdb's table is partial and in-frame only. The repertoire holds approximately 82,000 clones, with 85% to 90% as singletons. This TCR was sampled from a man in his 70s with active or convalescent COVID-19. Sequencing was carried out using peripheral blood. J is TRBJ2-4 and V is TRBV12-3 or TRBV12-4, with a weak D call TRBD1 (5 bases). CDR3 sequence: CASSVWGQNIQYF. The DNA of the CDR3 is TGTGCCAGCAGTGTCTGGGGCCAAAACATTCAGTACTTC.